This T cell receptor beta chain is from a study of T cell responses to AZD1222 COVID-19 vaccine. Whole-study findings and limits: Clonal diversity may have been underestimated in mostly white British donors. Among those given AZD1222, only five or six were seropositive at baseline.

This clone has only one observation. Its antigen is currently unknown. Looked up from germline, CDR1 is SGHRS and CDR2 is YFSETQ. CDR3 size: 15 residues. The V gene lost 4 bases and the J gene lost 0 bases, with 14 bases spanning the gap. The protocol was immunoSEQ multiplex PCR, while the TCRdb copy is restricted to in-frame clones and leaves out a portion. This sample has some 130,000 clones, with more than 80% found just once. The sequence was collected from an adult in good health. The specimen was peripheral blood, collected on day 0 of AZD1222 vaccination. The chain is built from TRBV5-1 and TRBJ2-7; D may correspond to TRBD1 or TRBD2 (5 bases each). CDR3 region: CASSVGTGTSYEQYF. In DNA, the CDR3 is TGCGCCAGCAGCGTTGGGACGGGAACCTCCTACGAGCAGTACTTC.